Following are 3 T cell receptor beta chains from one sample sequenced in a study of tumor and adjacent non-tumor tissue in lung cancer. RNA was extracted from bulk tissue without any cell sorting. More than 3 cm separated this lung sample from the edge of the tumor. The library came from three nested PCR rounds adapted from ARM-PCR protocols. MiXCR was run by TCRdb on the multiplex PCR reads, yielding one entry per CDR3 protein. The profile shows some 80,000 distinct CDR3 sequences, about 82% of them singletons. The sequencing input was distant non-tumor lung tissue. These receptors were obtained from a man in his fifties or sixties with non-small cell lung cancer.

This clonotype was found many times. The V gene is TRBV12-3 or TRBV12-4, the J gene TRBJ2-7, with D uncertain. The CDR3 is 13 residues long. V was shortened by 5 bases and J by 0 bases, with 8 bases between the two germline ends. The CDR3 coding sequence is TGTGCCAGCAGTCCGGCCCCCTCCTACGAGCAGTACTTC. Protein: CASSPAPSYEQYF.

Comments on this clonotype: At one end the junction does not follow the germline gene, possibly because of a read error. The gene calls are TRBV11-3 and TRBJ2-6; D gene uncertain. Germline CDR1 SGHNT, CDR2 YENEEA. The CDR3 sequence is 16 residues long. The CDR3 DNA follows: TGTGCCAGCAACCTAGAATCCAGCACTGGGACCAACGTCCTGACTTTC. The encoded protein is CASNLESSTGTNVLTF.

CDR3 bases: TGCAGTGCTATGTCCGACAGGGTCGTCAATGAGCAGTTCTTC. Its translation is CSAMSDRVVNEQFF. This chain links TRBV20-1 with TRBJ2-1, with 7 bases matching TRBD1. There are 14 residues in the CDR3. V shed 4 bases and J 6 bases; nucleotides not matched to a gene: 9. Germline assignment: CDR1 DFQATT and CDR2 SNEGSKA (reference sequence).